The next 20 T cell receptor beta chains were all read from a single sample in a study of sequential checkpoint blockade in melanoma. Documented treatment: randomized to nivolumab then ipilimumab (arm A) or the reverse (arm B). The table came from immunoSEQ multiplex PCR; TCRdb's copy has only in-frame clones and leaves some out. Of under 20,000 clones in the sample, about 86% are singletons; the top ten hold 30% to 45%. Sequencing used CD8+ T cells sorted from blood (inferred from file names), obtained from a patient given nivolumab and ipilimumab in sequence. The source is a human donor with melanoma.

The chain recombines TRBV27 with TRBJ2-6; the D is unclear. Germline-derived CDR1 and CDR2 are MNHEY and SMNVEV (reference sequence). The CDR3 covers 16 residues. Trimming pared 4 bases from V and 0 bases from J, leaving 10 bases between. The CDR3 sequence is CASSSREASGANVLTF. CDR3 in DNA: TGTGCCAGCAGTTCGAGAGAGGCCTCTGGGGCCAACGTCCTGACTTTC.

This chain joins TRBV28 and TRBJ1-1; 7 nucleotides match TRBD1. The CDR3 sequence is 15 residues long. CDR1 is MDHEN and CDR2 is SYDVKM in the germline V gene. V dropped 6 bases and J dropped 2; count of bases not matched to a gene: 9. CDR3 residues: CASRLDRRENTEAFF. CDR3 DNA: TGTGCCAGCAGATTGGACAGGAGGGAAAACACTGAAGCTTTCTTT.

This chain joins TRBV25-1 and TRBJ2-2, with 9 bases lining up with TRBD1. The CDR3 is 14 amino acids. Germline V gene data show CDR1 as MGHDK and CDR2 as SYGVNS. The ends lost 3 bases at V and 4 bases at J; junction bases unmatched: 0. The CDR3 DNA is TGTGCCAGCAGTGAGACAGGGGGCACCGGGGAGCTGTTTTTT. It specifies CASSETGGTGELFF.

This clone was seen a few times. The rearrangement uses TRBV4-1 and TRBJ2-1; 11 bases fit TRBD2. V shed 4 bases and J 5 bases; nucleotides not matched to a gene: 10. The CDR3 spans 17 residues. Per germline, CDR1 MGHRA and CDR2 YSYEKL. CDR3 sequence (DNA): TGCGCCAGCAGCCGCCTAGATAGCGGGAGGGACGACAATGAGCAGTTCTTC. It specifies CASSRLDSGRDDNEQFF.

The genes are TRBV10-1 and TRBJ2-3; D is undetermined. The V and J ends lost 2 bases and 1 base respectively, with 13 bases between them. This CDR3 has 16 residues. From germline, CDR1 is WNHNN and CDR2 SYGVQD (reference sequence). CDR3 sequence (DNA): TGCGCCAGCAGTGAGGTCGAGGTCCAACGCACAGATACGCAGTATTTT. Encoded protein: CASSEVEVQRTDTQYF.

The chain joins TRBV11-2 to TRBJ2-1; D is perhaps TRBD2 (6 bases). In germline, CDR1 is SGHAT, CDR2 FQNNGV. The length of the CDR3 is 13 residues. V was clipped by 6 bases and J by 7 bases, with 13 bases between them. Here the CDR3 DNA reads TGTGCCAGCAGTAGAACCGGGAGTAATGAGCAGTTCTTC. This translates into CASSRTGSNEQFF.

This clone was seen once. The rearrangement uses TRBV13 and TRBJ2-7; 7 nucleotides match TRBD1. CDR3 size: 15 residues. Germline CDR1 is PRHDT and CDR2 is FYEKMQ (reference sequence). With V trimmed by 6 bases and J by 2 bases, 10 bases remained unmatched. The CDR3 DNA sequence: TGTGCCAGCAGTCTAAGGGGGACAGTAGCCTACGAGCAGTACTTC. This translates into CASSLRGTVAYEQYF.

The genes are TRBV6-4 and TRBJ2-3; 8 bases are shared with TRBD1. V dropped 5 bases and J dropped 2; count of bases not matched to a gene: 3. Germline CDR1 reads MRHNA; CDR2 reads SNTAGT. The CDR3 runs 14 residues. CDR3 nucleotide sequence: TGTGCCAGCAGTCCGCAGGGGGCCACAGATACGCAGTATTTT. Amino acids: CASSPQGATDTQYF.

The CDR3 loop is CASSFPGQFSYEQYF. Here the CDR3 DNA reads TGTGCCAGCAGTTTCCCCGGACAGTTCTCCTACGAGCAGTACTTC. The genes are TRBV28 and TRBJ2-5; possibly TRBD1 for D (6 bases). With the DNA end fitting TRBJ2-7 better, the J assignment may be wrong. Germline CDR1 reads MDHEN; CDR2 reads SYDVKM. The CDR3 runs to 15 residues.

The chain joins TRBV5-4 to TRBJ2-7; 7 nucleotides agree with TRBD2. The V gene's germline CDR1 is SGHNT and CDR2 YYREEE (reference sequence). This CDR3 is built from 14 residues. V lost 1 base to trimming and J lost 2 bases; unmatched junction nucleotides: 3. Written as DNA, the CDR3 is TGTGCCAGCAGCTTGAGGGACTACCCCTACGAGCAGTACTTC. It translates to CASSLRDYPYEQYF.

This clone has only a few counts. The sample holds other DNA sequences that translate to the same CDR3. This chain connects TRBV9 to TRBJ2-1; D is possibly TRBD1 (6 bases). V lost 5 bases and J lost 0, with 12 bases in between. CDR3 size: 15 residues. CDR1 is SGDLS, CDR2 YYNGEE, per germline. CDR3 loop: CASSPQGNSYNEQFF. As DNA, the CDR3 is TGTGCCAGCAGTCCTCAGGGGAACTCCTACAATGAGCAGTTCTTC.

V gene TRBV27 combines with J gene TRBJ2-2; tentatively, D is TRBD1 (5 bases). The CDR3 is made up of 15 amino acids. Between the trimmed V and J ends, which lost 3 bases and 4 bases, there was a span of 12 bases. Germline-derived CDR1 and CDR2 are MNHEY and SMNVEV (reference sequence). The DNA for the CDR3 is TGTGCCAGCAGTTTCGGTGGGGCTGGCACCGGGGAGCTGTTTTTT. Translating gives CASSFGGAGTGELFF.

The rearrangement joins TRBV14 to TRBJ2-3; 8 nucleotides match TRBD2. CDR1 and CDR2 (germline): SGHDN, FVKESK. This CDR3 has 14 residues. The ends lost 9 bases at V and 4 bases at J; junction bases unmatched: 9. Here the CDR3 reads CARRRRLASDTQYF. The CDR3 DNA reads TGTGCCAGGAGACGAAGACTAGCGTCAGATACGCAGTATTTT.

The chain combines TRBV13 with TRBJ2-3; D gene ambiguous. The CDR3 is made up of 15 amino acids. CDR1 is PRHDT and CDR2 is FYEKMQ in the germline V gene (reference sequence). Trimming pared 1 base from V and 3 bases from J, leaving 11 bases between. The CDR3, as DNA: TGTGCCAGCAGCTTAGCATTAGCTTATACAGATACGCAGTATTTT. Protein sequence: CASSLALAYTDTQYF.

The chain uses TRBV6-6 and TRBJ2-2; a weak D match, TRBD1 (6 bases). The V gene lost 0 bases and the J gene lost 5 bases, with 7 bases spanning the gap. CDR3 size: 14 residues. Germline V CDR1 and CDR2: MNHNY, SVGAGI (reference sequence). DNA for the CDR3: TGTGCCAGCAGTTACTCGAGGGGGACCGGGGAGCTGTTTTTT. As protein: CASSYSRGTGELFF.

This chain joins TRBV5-1 and TRBJ2-7; a weak D match, TRBD2 (6 bases). V gave up 0 bases and J gave up 0 bases, with 16 bases separating them. This CDR3 region has 17 residues. Per germline, CDR1 SGHRS and CDR2 YFSETQ. Here the CDR3 reads CASSLGRRGVSSYEQYF. CDR3 DNA sequence: TGCGCCAGCAGCTTGGGCCGGCGGGGCGTTTCCTCCTACGAGCAGTACTTC.

V gene TRBV29-1 combines with J gene TRBJ2-3; 7 bases line up with TRBD1. Germline CDR1 is SQVTM and CDR2 is ANQGSEA. The CDR3 length is 11 residues. Trimming took 5 bases from V and 6 from J; bases not matched to a gene: 2. The CDR3 nucleotides read TGCAGCGTTTCCAGGGGGGATACGCAGTATTTT. Residues: CSVSRGDTQYF.

J is TRBJ2-1 and V is TRBV15; tentatively, D is TRBD1 (5 bases). The CDR3 sequence is 17 residues long. The V gene lost 0 bases and the J gene lost 5 bases, with 17 bases spanning the gap. The germline CDR1 and CDR2 sequences are LNHNV and YYDKDF (reference sequence). CDR3 coding DNA: TGTGCCACCAGCAGAGAAGGGCTAGTAGGGGAAAACAATGAGCAGTTCTTC. Protein product: CATSREGLVGENNEQFF. Drawing the rest from reference TRBV15 and TRBJ2-1, the complete variable domain is DAMVIQNPRYQVTQFGKPVTLSCSQTLNHNVMYWYQQKSSQAPKLLFHYYDKDFNNEADTPDNFQSRRPNTSFCFLDIRSPGLGDTAMYLCATSREGLVGENNEQFFGPGTRLTVL.

CDR3 sequence reads: CASAPSAKETQYF. The CDR3 DNA reads TGCGCCAGCGCGCCGTCAGCGAAGGAGACCCAGTACTTC. The chain uses TRBV10-2 and TRBJ2-5, with no clear D. With 8 bases removed from V and 5 bases from J, the gap between germline ends came to 15 bases. The V gene's germline CDR1 is WSHSY and CDR2 SAAADI. The CDR3 runs 13 residues.

This clone was seen only once. This chain connects TRBV9 to TRBJ1-4; maybe TRBD1 (5 bases). The CDR3 runs 15 residues. CDR1 and CDR2 (germline): SGDLS, YYNGEE. Trimming took off 0 bases at V and 8 bases at J, with 14 bases between the two ends. CDR3 sequence (DNA): TGTGCCAGCAGCGTAGCGGGAGGGGTTCGGGAAAAACTGTTTTTT. This translates into CASSVAGGVREKLFF.